This T cell receptor beta chain is from a study of T cell clonotyping in hematopoietic cell transplantation. The CDR3 is 13 amino acids. Germline V gene data show CDR1 as SQVTM and CDR2 as ANQGSEA. The V end was cut by 2 bases, the J end by 9 bases, with 16 bases between. Whole-study results and caveats: Broader posttransplant TCR repertoire diversity was predicted by graft donor and pretransplant recipient Inverse Simpson Index values. CD4 and CD8 repertoire contributions could not be separated without sorting.

On this clone itself: No antigen is known for it.

The method was immunoSEQ multiplex PCR; TCRdb's version includes in-frame clones alone and lacks a portion of them. The table includes tens of thousands of clones, 90% to 95% detected once. The sequencing sample was made of peripheral blood mononuclear cells. The clonotype originates from a woman aged 50 to 60 in good health. Some clones in this sample may be carry-over from other donors' samples. The chain couples TRBV29-1 to TRBJ1-2; D remains unclear. CDR3 coding DNA: TGCAGCGTTGAACCAAGCGGGGAAGCACGCTACACCTTC. Translated, it gives CSVEPSGEARYTF.